This T cell receptor (beta chain) was found in a study of liver allograft versus peripheral blood T cells. About the study: What was compared were the T cell receptor repertoires in transplanted livers and those in the peripheral blood of recipients.

Study-wide findings and caveats: Reported data describe T cell receptor repertoires within liver allografts as differing from those in peripheral blood.

The CDR3 runs 15 residues. Germline V CDR1 and CDR2: SGHKS, YYEKEE (reference sequence). Trimming removed 7 bases from V and 0 bases from J; junction bases left unmatched: 9. This clonotype is categorized as medium-sized (0.01 to 0.1%). Its antigen is still unknown. A single record per CDR3 protein comes from TCRdb applying MiXCR to the reads. The sample lists around 2,700 distinct CDR3 sequences, roughly 16% occurring once. This chain connects TRBV5-5 to TRBJ1-2; 7 nucleotides agree with TRBD1. This TCR was sampled from a human patient who had a liver transplant. Some T cells could come from the graft donor. CDR3 amino acids: CASGTRQGANYGYTF. In nucleotides, the CDR3 is TGTGCCAGCGGGACCCGACAGGGTGCTAACTATGGCTACACCTTC.